This T cell receptor beta chain was documented in a study of chemoradiotherapy in HPV16-positive cancers. Samples were taken several times over chemoradiotherapy. The repertoire was sequenced with immunoSEQ multiplex PCR; TCRdb's copy has only in-frame clones and lacks some. Among 30,000 to 35,000 clones listed, roughly nine tenths were seen once. The CDR3 runs 15 residues. V shed 4 bases and J 2 bases; nucleotides not matched to a gene: 8. Per germline, CDR1 LNHDA and CDR2 SQIVND (reference sequence). The J gene is TRBJ2-7, the V gene TRBV19; TRBD1 agrees at 7 bases. This sample comprised blood, obtained from a patient who underwent chemoradiotherapy. The clonotype originates from a human donor with HPV-associated anogenital cancer. CDR3 bases: TGTGCCAGTAGTAGGGACAGTGGGGGCACCTACGAGCAGTACTTC. Protein product: CASSRDSGGTYEQYF. Variable domain in full (rest from reference TRBV19 and TRBJ2-7): DGGITQSPKYLFRKEGQNVTLSCEQNLNHDAMYWYRQDPGQGLRLIYYSQIVNDFQKGDIAEGYSVSREKKESFPLTVTSAQKNPTAFYLCASSRDSGGTYEQYFGPGTRLTVT.